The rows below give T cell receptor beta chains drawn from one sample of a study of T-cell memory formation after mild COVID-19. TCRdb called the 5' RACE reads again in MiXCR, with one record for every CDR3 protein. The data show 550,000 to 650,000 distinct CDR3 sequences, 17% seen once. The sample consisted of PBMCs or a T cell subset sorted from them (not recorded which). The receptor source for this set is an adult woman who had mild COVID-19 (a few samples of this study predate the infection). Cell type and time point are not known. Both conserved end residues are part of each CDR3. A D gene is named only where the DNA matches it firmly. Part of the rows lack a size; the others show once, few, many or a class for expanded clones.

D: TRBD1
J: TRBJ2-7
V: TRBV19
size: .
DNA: TGTGCCAGTAGTATAGTCAGGGACAGCCTTATCGAGCAGTACTTC
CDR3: CASSIVRDSLIEQYF

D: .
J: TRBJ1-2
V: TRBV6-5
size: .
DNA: TGTGCCAGCAGTTGGGATAACTATGGCTACACCTTC
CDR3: CASSWDNYGYTF

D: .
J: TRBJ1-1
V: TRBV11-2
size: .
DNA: TGTGCCAGCAGCTTATCGACGCGGGGTTTTACTGAAGCTTTCTTT
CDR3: CASSLSTRGFTEAFF

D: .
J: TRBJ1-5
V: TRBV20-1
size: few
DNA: TGCAGTGCTATGAAGATCCCTTATAGCAATCAGCCCCAGCATTTT
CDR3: CSAMKIPYSNQPQHF

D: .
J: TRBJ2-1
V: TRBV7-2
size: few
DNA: TGTGCCAGCAGCATCGTAGGGTTTCTGGATGAGCAGTTCTTC
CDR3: CASSIVGFLDEQFF

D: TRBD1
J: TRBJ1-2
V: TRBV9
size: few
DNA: TGTGCCAGCAGTCCCGGGGGGGACAGTGTCTATGGCTACACCTTC
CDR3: CASSPGGDSVYGYTF

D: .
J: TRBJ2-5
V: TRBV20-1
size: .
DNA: TGCAGTGCTAATAGCGGCCAAGAGACCCAGTACTTC
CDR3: CSANSGQETQYF

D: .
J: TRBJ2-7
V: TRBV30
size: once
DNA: TGTGCCGGCCGGGAGCCATACTCCTACGAGCAGTACTTC
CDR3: CAGREPYSYEQYF

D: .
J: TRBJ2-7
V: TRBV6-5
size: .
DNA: TGTGCCAGCAGCCGGACGGCTGTGGGCTACGAGCAGTACTTC
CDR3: CASSRTAVGYEQYF

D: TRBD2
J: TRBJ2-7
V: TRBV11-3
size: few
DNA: TGTGCCAGCAGCGATAGCGGGAGACGCTCCTACGAGCAGTACTTC
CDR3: CASSDSGRRSYEQYF

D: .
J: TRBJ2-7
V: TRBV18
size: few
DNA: TGTGCCAGCTCACCAGGTTTTTCGCCCTACGAGCAGTACTTC
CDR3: CASSPGFSPYEQYF

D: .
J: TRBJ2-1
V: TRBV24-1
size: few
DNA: TGTGCCACCAGTGATTGGGGGAATGAGCAGTTCTTC
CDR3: CATSDWGNEQFF

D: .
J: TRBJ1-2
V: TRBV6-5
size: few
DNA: TGTGCCAGCAGTTACTCTAACTCGGACGGTGGCTACACCTTC
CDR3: CASSYSNSDGGYTF

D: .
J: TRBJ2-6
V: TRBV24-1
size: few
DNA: TGTGCCACCAGTGATCGACCCCCCCGGGGCTCTGGGGCCAACGTCCTGACTTTC
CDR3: CATSDRPPRGSGANVLTF

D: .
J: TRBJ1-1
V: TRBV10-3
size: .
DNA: TGTGCCATCAGTGATCAGGGGAACACTGAAGCTTTCTTT
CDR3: CAISDQGNTEAFF

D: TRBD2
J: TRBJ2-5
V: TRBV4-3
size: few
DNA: TGCGCCAGCAGCCAAGGGGCGGGAGATGGAGAGACCCAGTACTTC
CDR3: CASSQGAGDGETQYF

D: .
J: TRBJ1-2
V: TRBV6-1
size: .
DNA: TGTGCCAGCAGTGAGGGACCGCGAGGTGGCTACACCTTC
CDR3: CASSEGPRGGYTF

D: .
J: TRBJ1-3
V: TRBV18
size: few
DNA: TGTGCCAGCTCACCACCAATGAACTCTGGAAACACCATATATTTT
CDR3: CASSPPMNSGNTIYF

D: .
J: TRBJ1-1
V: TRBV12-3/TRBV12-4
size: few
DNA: TGTGCCAGCAGTCTCCGACAGAGCGTCCCTGAAGCTTTCTTT
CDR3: CASSLRQSVPEAFF

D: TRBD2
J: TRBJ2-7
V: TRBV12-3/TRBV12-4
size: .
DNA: TGTGCCAGCAAAATAGCGGGTTCCTACGAGCAGTACTTC
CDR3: CASKIAGSYEQYF

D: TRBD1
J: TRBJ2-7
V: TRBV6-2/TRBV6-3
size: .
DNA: TGTGCCAGCAGTCGGACAGGGAACCGACTGGTCGAGCAGTACTTC
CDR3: CASSRTGNRLVEQYF

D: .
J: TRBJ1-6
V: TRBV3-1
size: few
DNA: TGTGCCAGCAGCCCTATCGCGGGTCGGTCAGCAAATAATTCACCCCTCCACTTT
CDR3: CASSPIAGRSANNSPLHF

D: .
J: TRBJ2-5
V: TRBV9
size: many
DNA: TGTGCCAGCAGCCTCACAGGGTCTGGAGAGACCCAGTACTTC
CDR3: CASSLTGSGETQYF

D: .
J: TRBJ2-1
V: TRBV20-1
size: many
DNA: TGCAGTGCTCAATCCCCGGGACGGCAGTTCTTC
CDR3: CSAQSPGRQFF

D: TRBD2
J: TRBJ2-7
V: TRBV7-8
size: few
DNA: TGTGCCAGCAGCCCATGGGCTACTAGCGGGGTCTACGAGCAGTACTTC
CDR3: CASSPWATSGVYEQYF

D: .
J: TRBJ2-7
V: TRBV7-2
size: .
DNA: TGTGCCAGCAGCCCCGGACTAGGGGGAGACGAGCAGTACTTC
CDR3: CASSPGLGGDEQYF

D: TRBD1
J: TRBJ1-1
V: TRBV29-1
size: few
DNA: TGCAGCGTTGGTACAGGGGAAGCGAACACTGAAGCTTTCTTT
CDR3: CSVGTGEANTEAFF

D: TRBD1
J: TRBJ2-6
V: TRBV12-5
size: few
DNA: TGTGCTAGTGGTTCACACACCCGTCAGGGGGTGAGCACCTCTGGGGCCAACGTCCTGACTTTC
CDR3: CASGSHTRQGVSTSGANVLTF

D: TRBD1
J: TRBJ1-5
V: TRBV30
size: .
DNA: TGTGCCTGGAGTGGGACAGGGCCCAATCAGCCCCAGCATTTT
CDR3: CAWSGTGPNQPQHF

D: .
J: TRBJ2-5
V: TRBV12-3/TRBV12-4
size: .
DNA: TGTGCCAGCAGCTGGGGACTCCTCTGGCAAGAGACCCAGTACTTC
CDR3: CASSWGLLWQETQYF

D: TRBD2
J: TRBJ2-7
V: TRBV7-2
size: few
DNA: TGTGCCAGCAGCCCTAGGGGGAGGCTAGCGGGCTCCTACGAGCAGTACTTC
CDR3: CASSPRGRLAGSYEQYF

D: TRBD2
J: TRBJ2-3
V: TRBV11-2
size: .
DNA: TGTGCCAGCTTGGGACTAGCGGAATATACGCAGTATTTT
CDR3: CASLGLAEYTQYF

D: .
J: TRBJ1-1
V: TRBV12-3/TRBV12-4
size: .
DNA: TGTGCCAGCAGTACCCTTCTAACTGAAGCTTTCTTT
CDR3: CASSTLLTEAFF

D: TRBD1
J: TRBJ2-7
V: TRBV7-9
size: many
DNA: TGTGCCAGCTTTCGGACAGGGGGCTACGAGCAGTACTTC
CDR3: CASFRTGGYEQYF

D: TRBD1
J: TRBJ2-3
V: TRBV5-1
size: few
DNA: TGCGCCAGCAGCTTGGGACAGGGGGCGCGTACAGATACGCAGTATTTT
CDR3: CASSLGQGARTDTQYF

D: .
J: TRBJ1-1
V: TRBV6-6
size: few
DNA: TGTGCCAGCAGTAGCGAGGGGCGTATTGAAGCTTTCTTT
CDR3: CASSSEGRIEAFF

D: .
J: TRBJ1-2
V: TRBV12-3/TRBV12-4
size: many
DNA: TGTGCCAGCAGTTTTCCCGGGGATGGCTACACCTTC
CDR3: CASSFPGDGYTF

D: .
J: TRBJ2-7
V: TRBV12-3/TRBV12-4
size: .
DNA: TGTGCCAGCAGTTTATTCCACTTCGAGCAGTACTTC
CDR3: CASSLFHFEQYF

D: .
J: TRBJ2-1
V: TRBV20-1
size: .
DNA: TGCAGTGCTAAAAGTAACGCCTACAATGAGCAGTTCTTC
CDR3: CSAKSNAYNEQFF

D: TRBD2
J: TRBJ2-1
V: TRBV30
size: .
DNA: TGTGCCACTACTGCACTAGCGGGACATGAGCAGTTCTTC
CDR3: CATTALAGHEQFF

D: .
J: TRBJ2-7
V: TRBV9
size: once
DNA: TGTGCCAGCAGCGTAGACGGCTCGCCACCCTACGAGCAGTACTTC
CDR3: CASSVDGSPPYEQYF

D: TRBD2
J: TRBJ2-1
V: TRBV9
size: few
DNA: TGTGCCAGCAGCGTAGCGGGAGGGGTCCACAATGAGCAGTTCTTC
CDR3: CASSVAGGVHNEQFF

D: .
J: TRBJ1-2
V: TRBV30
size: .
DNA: TGTGCCTGGATAATGGGCATACCGCCCTATGGCTACACCTTC
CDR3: CAWIMGIPPYGYTF

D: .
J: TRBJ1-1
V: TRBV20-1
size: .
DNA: TGCAGTGCTAGTGGGGACTTGAACACTGAAGCTTTCTTT
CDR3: CSASGDLNTEAFF

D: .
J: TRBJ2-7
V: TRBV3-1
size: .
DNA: TGTGCCAGCAGCCACGTCCGGTCCCACGAGCAGTACTTC
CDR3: CASSHVRSHEQYF

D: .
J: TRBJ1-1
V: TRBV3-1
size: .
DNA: TGTGCCAGCAGCCAAGATCAACAGGGTCCCCCTGAAGCTTTCTTT
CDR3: CASSQDQQGPPEAFF

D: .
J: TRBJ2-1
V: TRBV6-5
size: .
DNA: TGTGCCAGCAGTTACTTCCCCGTCTCAGGGTTGCAGCAGTTCTTC
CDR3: CASSYFPVSGLQQFF

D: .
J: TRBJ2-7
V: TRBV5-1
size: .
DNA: TGCGCCAGCAGCTTGGAAGTGAACGAGCAGTACTTC
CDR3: CASSLEVNEQYF

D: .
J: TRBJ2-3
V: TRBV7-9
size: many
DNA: TGTGCCAGCAGCTTCCGAGCGGATACGCAGTATTTT
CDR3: CASSFRADTQYF

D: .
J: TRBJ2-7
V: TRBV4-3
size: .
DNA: TGCGCCAGCAGCCAAGAGCCAGGGGGGTACGAGCAGTACTTC
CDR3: CASSQEPGGYEQYF

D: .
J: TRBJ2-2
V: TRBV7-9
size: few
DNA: TGTGCCAGCAGCTTCACCGTCGCCGGGGAGCTGTTTTTT
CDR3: CASSFTVAGELFF

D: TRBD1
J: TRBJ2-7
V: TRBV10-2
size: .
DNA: TGCGCCATCAGTCCACAGGGGAGCTCCTACGAGCAGTACTTC
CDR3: CAISPQGSSYEQYF

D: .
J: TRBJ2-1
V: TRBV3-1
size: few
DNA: TGTGCCAGCAGCCAAGATGCTAGTAGGAGGGGCAATGAGCAGTTCTTC
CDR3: CASSQDASRRGNEQFF

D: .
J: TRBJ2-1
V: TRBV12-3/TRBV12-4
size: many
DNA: TGTGCCAGCCACTTCGATACCCGGGGAGTCAGCTCCTACAATGAGCAGTTCTTC
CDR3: CASHFDTRGVSSYNEQFF

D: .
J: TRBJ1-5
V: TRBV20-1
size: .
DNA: TGCAGTGCTAGGGAAGGGTCAGTCAGCAATCAGCCCCAGCATTTT
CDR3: CSAREGSVSNQPQHF

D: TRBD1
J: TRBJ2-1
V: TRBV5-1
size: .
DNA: TGCGCCAGCAGACCCGGGACAGGGGGGAATGAGCAGTTCTTC
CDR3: CASRPGTGGNEQFF